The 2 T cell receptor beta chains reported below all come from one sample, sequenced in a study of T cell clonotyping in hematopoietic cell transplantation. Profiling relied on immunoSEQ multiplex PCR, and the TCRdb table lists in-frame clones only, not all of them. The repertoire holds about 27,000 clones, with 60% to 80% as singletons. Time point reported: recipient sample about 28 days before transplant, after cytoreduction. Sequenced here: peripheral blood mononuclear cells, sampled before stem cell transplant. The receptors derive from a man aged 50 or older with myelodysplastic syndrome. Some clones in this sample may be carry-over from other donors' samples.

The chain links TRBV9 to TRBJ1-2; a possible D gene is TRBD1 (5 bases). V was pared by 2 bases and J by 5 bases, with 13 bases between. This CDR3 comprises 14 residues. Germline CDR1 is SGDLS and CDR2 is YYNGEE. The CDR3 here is CASSVFEQEYGYTF. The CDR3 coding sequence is TGTGCCAGCAGCGTCTTCGAACAGGAATATGGCTACACCTTC.

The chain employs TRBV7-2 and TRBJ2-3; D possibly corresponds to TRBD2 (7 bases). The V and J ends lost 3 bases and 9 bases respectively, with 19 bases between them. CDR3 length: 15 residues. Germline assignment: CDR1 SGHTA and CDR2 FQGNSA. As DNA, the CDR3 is TGTGCCAGCAGCTTGGACCGGGGGGCCGGAAGGACGCAGTATTTT. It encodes CASSLDRGAGRTQYF.